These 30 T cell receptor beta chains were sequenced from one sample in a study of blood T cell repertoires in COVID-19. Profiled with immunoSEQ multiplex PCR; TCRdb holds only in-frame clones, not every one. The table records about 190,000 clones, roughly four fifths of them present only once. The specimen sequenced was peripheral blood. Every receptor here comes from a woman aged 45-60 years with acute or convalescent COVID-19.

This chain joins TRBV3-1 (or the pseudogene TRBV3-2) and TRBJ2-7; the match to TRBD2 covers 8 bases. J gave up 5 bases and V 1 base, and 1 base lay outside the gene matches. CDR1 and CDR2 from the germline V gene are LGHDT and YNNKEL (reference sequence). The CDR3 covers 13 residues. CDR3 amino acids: CASSQAAGDEQYF. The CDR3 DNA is TGTGCCAGCAGCCAAGCAGCGGGGGACGAGCAGTACTTC.

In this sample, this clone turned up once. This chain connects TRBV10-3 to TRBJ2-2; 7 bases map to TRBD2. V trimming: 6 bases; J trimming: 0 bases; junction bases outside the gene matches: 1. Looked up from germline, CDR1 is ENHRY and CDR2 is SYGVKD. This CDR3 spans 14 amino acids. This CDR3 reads CAIRGGANTGELFF. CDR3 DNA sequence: TGTGCCATCAGGGGAGGGGCGAACACCGGGGAGCTGTTTTTT.

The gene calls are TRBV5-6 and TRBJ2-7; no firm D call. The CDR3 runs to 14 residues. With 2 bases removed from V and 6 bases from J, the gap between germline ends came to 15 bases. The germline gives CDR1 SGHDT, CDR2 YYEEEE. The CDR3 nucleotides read TGTGCCAGCAGCTTTTCAGGTTCCCTGGGCGAGCAGTACTTC. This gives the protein CASSFSGSLGEQYF.

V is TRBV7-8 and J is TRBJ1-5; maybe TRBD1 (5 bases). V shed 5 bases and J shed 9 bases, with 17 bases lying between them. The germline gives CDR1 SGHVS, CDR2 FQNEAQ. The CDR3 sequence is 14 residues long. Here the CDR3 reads CASSRWGDERPQHF. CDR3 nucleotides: TGTGCCAGCAGCCGTTGGGGGGACGAGCGGCCCCAGCATTTT. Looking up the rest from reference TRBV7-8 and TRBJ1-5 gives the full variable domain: GAGVSQSPRYKVAKRGQDVALRCDPISGHVSLFWYQQALGQGPEFLTYFQNEAQLDKSGLPSDRFFAERPEGSVSTLKIQRTQQEDSAVYLCASSRWGDERPQHFGDGTRLSIL.

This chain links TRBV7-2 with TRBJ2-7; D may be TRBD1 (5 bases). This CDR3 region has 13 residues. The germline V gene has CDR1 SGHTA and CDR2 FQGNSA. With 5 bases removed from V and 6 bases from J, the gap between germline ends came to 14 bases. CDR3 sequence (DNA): TGTGCCAGCAGCCCGCAGTCAGGGTCCGAGCAGTACTTC. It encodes CASSPQSGSEQYF. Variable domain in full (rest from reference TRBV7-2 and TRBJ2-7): GAGVSQSPSNKVTEKGKDVELRCDPISGHTALYWYRQSLGQGLEFLIYFQGNSAPDKSGLPSDRFSAERTGGSVSTLTIQRTQQEDSAVYLCASSPQSGSEQYFGPGTRLTVT.

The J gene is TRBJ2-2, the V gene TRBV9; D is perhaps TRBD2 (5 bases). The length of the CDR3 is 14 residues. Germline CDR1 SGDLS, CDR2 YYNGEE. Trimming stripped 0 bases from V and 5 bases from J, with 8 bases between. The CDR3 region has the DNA TGTGCCAGCAGCGTAGGGAGACTAACCGGGGAGCTGTTTTTT. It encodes CASSVGRLTGELFF. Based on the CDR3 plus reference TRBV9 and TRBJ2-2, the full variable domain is DSGVTQTPKHLITATGQRVTLRCSPRSGDLSVYWYQQSLDQGLQFLIQYYNGEERAKGNILERFSAQQFPDLHSELNLSSLELGDSALYFCASSVGRLTGELFFGEGSRLTVL.

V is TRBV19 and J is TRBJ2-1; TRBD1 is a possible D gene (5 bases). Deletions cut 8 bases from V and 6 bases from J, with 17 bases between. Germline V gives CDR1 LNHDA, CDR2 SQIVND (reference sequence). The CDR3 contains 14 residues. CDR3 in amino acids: CASSWQDTLNEQFF. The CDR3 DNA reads TGTGCCAGTTCATGGCAGGACACCCTCAATGAGCAGTTCTTC.

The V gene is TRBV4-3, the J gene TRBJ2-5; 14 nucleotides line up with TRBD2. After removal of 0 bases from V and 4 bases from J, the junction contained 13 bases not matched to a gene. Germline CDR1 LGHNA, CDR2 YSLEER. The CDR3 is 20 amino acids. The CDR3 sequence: CASSQDYARLAGGPRETQYF. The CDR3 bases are TGCGCCAGCAGCCAAGATTATGCCCGACTAGCGGGAGGGCCCCGAGAGACCCAGTACTTC.

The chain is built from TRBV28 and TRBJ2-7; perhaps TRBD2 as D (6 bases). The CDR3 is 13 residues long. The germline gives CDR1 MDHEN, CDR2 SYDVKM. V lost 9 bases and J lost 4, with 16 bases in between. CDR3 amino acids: CASIRAGSYEQYF. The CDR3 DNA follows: TGTGCCAGTATTAGGGCGGGGAGTTACGAGCAGTACTTC.

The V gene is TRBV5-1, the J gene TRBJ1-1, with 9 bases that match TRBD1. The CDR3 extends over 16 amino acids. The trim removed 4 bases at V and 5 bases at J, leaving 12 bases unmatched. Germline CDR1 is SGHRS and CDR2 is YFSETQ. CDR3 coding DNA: TGCGCCAGCAGCGAACCGGGACAGGGTACGGGGACTGAAGCTTTCTTT. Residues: CASSEPGQGTGTEAFF. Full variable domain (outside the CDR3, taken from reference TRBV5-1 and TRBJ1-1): KAGVTQTPRYLIKTRGQQVTLSCSPISGHRSVSWYQQTPGQGLQFLFEYFSETQRNKGNFPGRFSGRQFSNSRSEMNVSTLELGDSALYLCASSEPGQGTGTEAFFGQGTRLTVV.

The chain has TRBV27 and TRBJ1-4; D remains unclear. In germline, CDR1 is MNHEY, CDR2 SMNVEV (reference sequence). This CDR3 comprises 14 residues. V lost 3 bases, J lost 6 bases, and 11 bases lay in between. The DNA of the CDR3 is TGTGCCAGCAGTTTTGGCAGATCTTATGAAAAACTGTTTTTT. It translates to CASSFGRSYEKLFF.

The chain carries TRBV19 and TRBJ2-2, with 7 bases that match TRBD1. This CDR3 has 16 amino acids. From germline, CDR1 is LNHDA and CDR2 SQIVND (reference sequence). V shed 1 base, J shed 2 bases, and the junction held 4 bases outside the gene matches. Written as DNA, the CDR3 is TGTGCCAGTAGTATAGTAGGGACAGCTAACACCGGGGAGCTGTTTTTT. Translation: CASSIVGTANTGELFF. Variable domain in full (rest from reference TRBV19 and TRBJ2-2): DGGITQSPKYLFRKEGQNVTLSCEQNLNHDAMYWYRQDPGQGLRLIYYSQIVNDFQKGDIAEGYSVSREKKESFPLTVTSAQKNPTAFYLCASSIVGTANTGELFFGEGSRLTVL.

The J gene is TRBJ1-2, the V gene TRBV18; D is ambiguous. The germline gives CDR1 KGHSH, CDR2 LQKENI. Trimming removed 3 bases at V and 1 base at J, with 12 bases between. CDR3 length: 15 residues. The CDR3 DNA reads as TGTGCCAGCTCACCGAGCCAGGAAAGTAACTATGGCTACACCTTC. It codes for CASSPSQESNYGYTF.

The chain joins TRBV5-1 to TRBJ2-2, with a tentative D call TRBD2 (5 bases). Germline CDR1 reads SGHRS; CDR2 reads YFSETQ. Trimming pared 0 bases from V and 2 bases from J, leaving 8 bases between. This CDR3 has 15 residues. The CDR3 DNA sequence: TGCGCCAGCAGCTTGGTTGGGAGCAACACCGGGGAGCTGTTTTTT. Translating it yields CASSLVGSNTGELFF.

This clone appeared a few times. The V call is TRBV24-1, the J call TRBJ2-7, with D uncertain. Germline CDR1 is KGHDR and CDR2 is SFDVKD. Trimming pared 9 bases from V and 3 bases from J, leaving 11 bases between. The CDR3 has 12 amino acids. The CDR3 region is CATSGPLYEQYF. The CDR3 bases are TGTGCCACCTCAGGTCCCCTCTACGAGCAGTACTTC.

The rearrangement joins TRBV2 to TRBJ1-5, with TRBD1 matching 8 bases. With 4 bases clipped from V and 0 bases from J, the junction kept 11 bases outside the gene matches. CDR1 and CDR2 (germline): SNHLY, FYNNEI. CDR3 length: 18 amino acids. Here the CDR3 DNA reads TGTGCCAGCAGTGGGGGGACAGGTTCGACCATTAGCAATCAGCCCCAGCATTTT. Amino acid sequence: CASSGGTGSTISNQPQHF.

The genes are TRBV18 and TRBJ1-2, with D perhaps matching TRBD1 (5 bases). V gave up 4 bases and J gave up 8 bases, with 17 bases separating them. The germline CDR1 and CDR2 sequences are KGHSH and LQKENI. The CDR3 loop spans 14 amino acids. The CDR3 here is CASSRLISSGGYTF. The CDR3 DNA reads TGTGCCAGCTCACGACTGATATCCTCAGGGGGCTACACCTTC. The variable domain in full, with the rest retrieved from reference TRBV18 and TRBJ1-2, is NAGVMQNPRHLVRRRGQEARLRCSPMKGHSHVYWYRQLPEEGLKFMVYLQKENIIDESGMPKERFSAEFPKEGPSILRIQQVVRGDSAAYFCASSRLISSGGYTFGSGTRLTVV.

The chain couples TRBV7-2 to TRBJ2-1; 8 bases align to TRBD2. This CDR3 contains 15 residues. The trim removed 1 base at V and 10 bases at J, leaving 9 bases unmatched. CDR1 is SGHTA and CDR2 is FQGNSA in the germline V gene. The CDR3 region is CASSLDREGPKEQFF. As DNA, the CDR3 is TGTGCCAGCAGCTTAGATCGGGAGGGCCCTAAGGAGCAGTTCTTC.

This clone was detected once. The CDR3 region is CSAEQEYRGYTF. The CDR3 DNA reads as TGCAGCGCCGAACAGGAGTATCGTGGCTACACCTTC. The J gene is TRBJ1-2, the V gene TRBV29-1; D may be TRBD1 (5 bases). Germline-derived CDR1 and CDR2 are SQVTM and ANQGSEA. V was trimmed by 7 bases and J by 7 bases, leaving 16 bases between them. The CDR3 spans 12 residues.

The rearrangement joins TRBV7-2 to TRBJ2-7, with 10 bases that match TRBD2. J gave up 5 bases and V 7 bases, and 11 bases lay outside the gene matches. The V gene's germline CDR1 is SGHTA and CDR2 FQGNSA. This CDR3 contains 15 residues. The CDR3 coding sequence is TGTGCCAGCACCCCAGCTAGCGGGAGTTCCCACGAGCAGTACTTC. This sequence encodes CASTPASGSSHEQYF.

The CDR3 region has the DNA TGCAGTGCTAGTCGAAAATTCGGTAACTATGGCTACACCTTC. It encodes CSASRKFGNYGYTF. V gene TRBV20-1 combines with J gene TRBJ1-2, with D uncertain. This CDR3 is 14 amino acids long. From germline, CDR1 is DFQATT and CDR2 SNEGSKA (reference sequence). V lost 3 bases and J 1 base, leaving 12 bases between the germline ends.

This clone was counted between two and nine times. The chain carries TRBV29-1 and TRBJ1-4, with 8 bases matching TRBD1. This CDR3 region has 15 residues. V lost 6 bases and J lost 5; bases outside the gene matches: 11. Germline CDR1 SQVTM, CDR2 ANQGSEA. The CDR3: CSVTLQGGSNEKLFF. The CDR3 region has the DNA TGCAGCGTCACCCTACAGGGGGGTTCGAATGAAAAACTGTTTTTT.

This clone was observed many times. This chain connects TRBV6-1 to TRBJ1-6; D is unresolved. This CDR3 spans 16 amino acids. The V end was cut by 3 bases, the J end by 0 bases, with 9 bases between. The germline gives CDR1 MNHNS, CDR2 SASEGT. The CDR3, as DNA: TGTGCCAGCAGTGATCCCGGTGACTCCTATAATTCACCCCTCCACTTT. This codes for CASSDPGDSYNSPLHF.

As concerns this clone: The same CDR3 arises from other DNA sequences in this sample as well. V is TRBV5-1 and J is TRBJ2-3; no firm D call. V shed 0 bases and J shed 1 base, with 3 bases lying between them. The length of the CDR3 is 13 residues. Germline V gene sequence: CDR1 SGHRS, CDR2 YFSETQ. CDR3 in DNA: TGCGCCAGCAGCTTGGCCGGCACAGATACGCAGTATTTT. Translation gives CASSLAGTDTQYF.

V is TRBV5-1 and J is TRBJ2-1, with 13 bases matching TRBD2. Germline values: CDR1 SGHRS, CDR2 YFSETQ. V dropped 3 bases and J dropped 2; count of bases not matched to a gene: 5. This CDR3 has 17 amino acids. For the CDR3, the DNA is TGCGCCAGCAGCTGGACTAGCGGGAGTCCTACCTACAATGAGCAGTTCTTC. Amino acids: CASSWTSGSPTYNEQFF.

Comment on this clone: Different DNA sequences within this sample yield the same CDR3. CDR3 DNA sequence: TGTGCCAGCAGTCTTAATAGCGGGAGAGGGGAGACCCAGTACTTC. Its translation is CASSLNSGRGETQYF. The V call is TRBV7-7, the J call TRBJ2-5; 9 bases agree with TRBD2. The CDR3 loop spans 15 amino acids. Trimming took 6 bases from V and 5 from J; bases not matched to a gene: 10. CDR1 is SSHAT and CDR2 is FNYEAQ in the germline V gene (reference sequence).

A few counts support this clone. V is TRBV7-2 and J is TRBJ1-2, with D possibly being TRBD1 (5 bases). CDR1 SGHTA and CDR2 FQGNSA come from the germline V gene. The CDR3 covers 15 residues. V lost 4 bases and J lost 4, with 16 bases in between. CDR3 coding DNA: TGTGCCAGCAGCTCCGACACGGGACTTATCTATGGCTACACCTTC. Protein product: CASSSDTGLIYGYTF.

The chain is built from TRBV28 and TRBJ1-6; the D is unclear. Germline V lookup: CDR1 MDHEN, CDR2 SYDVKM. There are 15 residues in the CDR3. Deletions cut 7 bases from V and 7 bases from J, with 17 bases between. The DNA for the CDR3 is TGTGCCAGCACCCCCAGAGGCCCGAGGAATTCACCCCTCCACTTT. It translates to CASTPRGPRNSPLHF.

As DNA, the CDR3 is TGTGCCAGCAGCCCCGGACGGGACTCTGGAAACACCATATATTTT. It encodes CASSPGRDSGNTIYF. This chain joins TRBV7-6 and TRBJ1-3, with unresolved D. The CDR3 has 15 residues. V was clipped by 5 bases and J by 0 bases, with 11 bases between them. The germline CDR1 and CDR2 sequences are SGHVS and FNYEAQ.

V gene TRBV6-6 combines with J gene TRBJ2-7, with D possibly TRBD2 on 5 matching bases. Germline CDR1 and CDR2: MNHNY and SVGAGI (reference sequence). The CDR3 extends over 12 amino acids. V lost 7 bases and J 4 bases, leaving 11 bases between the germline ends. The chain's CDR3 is CASKEGLYEQYF. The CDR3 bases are TGTGCCAGCAAAGAGGGTCTGTACGAGCAGTACTTC.